A single sample gave rise to the 21 T cell receptor beta chains below, sequenced in a study of Ad26.COV2.S vaccination and SARS-CoV-2 variants. Noted treatment: roughly 19 received Ad26.COV2.S at low or high dose, single or two shots; five or six received placebo; per-sample allocation not given. The samples date from day 63 after the first vaccine or placebo injection. Using immunoSEQ multiplex PCR, the repertoire was profiled, and TCRdb retains in-frame clones only, with some absent. In the table there are 400,000 to 450,000 clones, less than 95% of which are singletons. The material sequenced was peripheral blood, taken in a trial of Ad26.COV2.S vaccine versus placebo. The receptors shown here come from a person aged 18-60 years who received the Ad26.COV2.S COVID-19 vaccine or a placebo.

The chain carries TRBV5-4 and TRBJ2-7; D tentatively reads TRBD1 or TRBD2 (6 bases each). The CDR3 covers 14 residues. The V and J ends lost 4 bases and 1 base respectively, with 12 bases between them. Looked up from germline, CDR1 is SGHNT and CDR2 is YYREEE (reference sequence). The DNA for the CDR3 is TGTGCCAGCAGCCGGGAAGGGGGGTCCTACGAGCAGTACTTC. It encodes CASSREGGSYEQYF.

The genes are TRBV28 and TRBJ2-1; D remains ambiguous. This CDR3 has 15 amino acids. Looked up from germline, CDR1 is MDHEN and CDR2 is SYDVKM. V lost 3 bases to trimming and J lost 0 bases, with 9 bases between them. The CDR3 DNA reads as TGTGCCAGCAGTTTCGGACCTGGCTCCTACAATGAGCAGTTCTTC. Amino acids: CASSFGPGSYNEQFF.

This clone appeared a few times. The chain combines TRBV7-2 with TRBJ2-3; D is unclear. Trimming took 5 bases from V and 4 from J, leaving 10 bases between them. The CDR3 totals 13 residues. Germline V lookup: CDR1 SGHTA, CDR2 FQGNSA. The CDR3 is CASSRSAADTQYF. The CDR3 DNA reads TGTGCCAGCAGCAGGTCCGCCGCAGATACGCAGTATTTT.

The chain combines TRBV12-3 or TRBV12-4 with TRBJ2-7; no firm D call. The CDR3 spans 13 residues. V was cut by 1 base and J by 6 bases, with 10 bases left in between. The CDR3 coding sequence is TGTGCCAGCAGTTTAGGAGGCCTATCCGAGCAGTACTTC. Translated, it gives CASSLGGLSEQYF.

This chain joins TRBV10-3 and TRBJ2-7; unclear D gene. In germline, CDR1 is ENHRY, CDR2 SYGVKD. With 0 bases removed from V and 6 bases from J, the gap between germline ends came to 18 bases. CDR3 size: 16 residues. The CDR3 loop reads CAISESGAPIIGEQYF. The CDR3 coding sequence is TGTGCCATCAGTGAGTCGGGCGCCCCAATTATAGGCGAGCAGTACTTC.

V and J are TRBV10-1 and TRBJ1-6, with 7 bases lining up with TRBD1. The CDR3 runs to 13 residues. V shed 6 bases and J 4 bases; nucleotides not matched to a gene: 0. The V gene's germline CDR1 is WNHNN and CDR2 SYGVQD (reference sequence). The CDR3 nucleotides are TGCGCCAGCAGGGACAGGTATAATTCACCCCTCCACTTT. Encoded protein: CASRDRYNSPLHF.

The rearrangement joins TRBV6-1 to TRBJ1-5; D not certain. The CDR3 sequence is 15 residues long. The V gene lost 1 base and the J gene lost 3 bases, with 10 bases spanning the gap. Per the germline V gene, CDR1 is MNHNS and CDR2 is SASEGT. In nucleotides, the CDR3 is TGTGCCAGCAGTGAAGTCGGCGGAAACAATCAGCCCCAGCATTTT. This translates into CASSEVGGNNQPQHF.

This clone was counted a single time. This chain uses TRBV11-2 with TRBJ2-7; possible D gene TRBD2, 5 bases. The CDR3 is 13 residues long. V dropped 2 bases and J dropped 6 bases, with 11 bases sitting between them. Germline V gene lookup returns CDR1 SGHAT and CDR2 FQNNGV. The CDR3 DNA sequence: TGTGCCAGCAGCTTAATAAGAGGGAGCGAGCAGTACTTC. Translating it yields CASSLIRGSEQYF.

The V call is TRBV7-2, the J call TRBJ2-2; D is unclear. This CDR3 spans 13 amino acids. The V end lost 4 bases, the J end lost 6 bases, and 9 bases lay between the germline ends. CDR1 SGHTA and CDR2 FQGNSA come from the germline V gene. CDR3 amino acids: CASSSQTPGELFF. The CDR3, as DNA: TGTGCCAGCAGCTCCCAAACCCCCGGGGAGCTGTTTTTT. The variable domain in full, completed from reference TRBV7-2 and TRBJ2-2, reads GAGVSQSPSNKVTEKGKDVELRCDPISGHTALYWYRQSLGQGLEFLIYFQGNSAPDKSGLPSDRFSAERTGGSVSTLTIQRTQQEDSAVYLCASSSQTPGELFFGEGSRLTVL.

The gene calls are TRBV25-1 and TRBJ2-1; D is unresolved. The CDR3 consists of 13 residues. Trimming took off 4 bases at V and 6 bases at J, with 10 bases between the two ends. Germline assignment: CDR1 MGHDK and CDR2 SYGVNS. The CDR3 protein is CASSAVDPNEQFF. In DNA form, the CDR3 reads TGTGCCAGCAGTGCGGTGGATCCCAATGAGCAGTTCTTC.

This clone appeared a few times. The chain uses TRBV9 and TRBJ1-5, with unresolved D. V was cut by 4 bases and J by 2 bases, with 10 bases left in between. Germline V CDR1 and CDR2: SGDLS, YYNGEE. There are 14 residues in the CDR3. The CDR3 bases are TGTGCCAGCAGCCCTGGGGTCGGCAATCAGCCCCAGCATTTT. The encoded protein is CASSPGVGNQPQHF.

V usage is TRBV24-1 and J usage is TRBJ2-2; D is possibly TRBD1 or TRBD2 (5 bases each). CDR3 length equals 12 residues. V lost 9 bases to trimming and J lost 6 bases, with 10 bases between them. The germline gives CDR1 KGHDR, CDR2 SFDVKD. CDR3 nucleotide sequence: TGTGCCACCGGGGACCCTCCCGGGGAGCTGTTTTTT. As protein: CATGDPPGELFF.

V is TRBV10-3 and J is TRBJ2-5; the D gene is possibly TRBD2 (5 bases). Trimming took 5 bases from V and 1 from J, leaving 8 bases between them. CDR1 and CDR2 from the germline V gene are ENHRY and SYGVKD. The CDR3 has 13 amino acids. CDR3 in amino acids: CAISTRGQETQYF. Here the CDR3 DNA reads TGTGCCATCAGTACTCGGGGCCAAGAGACCCAGTACTTC.

The V and J genes are TRBV9 and TRBJ1-3; possible D gene TRBD1, 5 bases. This CDR3 comprises 17 residues. The V gene lost 2 bases and the J gene lost 0 bases, with 15 bases spanning the gap. Germline-derived CDR1 and CDR2 are SGDLS and YYNGEE. The DNA for the CDR3 is TGTGCCAGCAGCGTTTTTGACAGCTCTAGCTCTGGAAACACCATATATTTT. Translation gives CASSVFDSSSSGNTIYF.

The chain recombines TRBV7-9 with TRBJ2-1, with 10 positions matching TRBD1. This CDR3 has 16 residues. The V gene's germline CDR1 is SEHNR and CDR2 FQNEAQ (reference sequence). With V trimmed by 1 base and J by 2 bases, 2 bases remained unmatched. The CDR3 region is CASSLGQGATYNEQFF. The CDR3 DNA follows: TGTGCCAGCAGCTTAGGACAGGGGGCAACCTACAATGAGCAGTTCTTC.

The rearrangement links TRBV29-1 to TRBJ2-5, with 8 bases fitting TRBD2. Losses at the gene ends were 7 bases for V and 7 bases for J; bases not matched to a gene: 8. This CDR3 is 12 amino acids long. The V gene's germline CDR1 is SQVTM and CDR2 ANQGSEA. CDR3 in amino acids: CSATRGAVTQYF. In DNA form, the CDR3 reads TGCAGCGCCACGCGGGGGGCTGTGACCCAGTACTTC.

This clone has only one observation. The chain links TRBV5-1 to TRBJ2-7; perhaps TRBD1 as D (6 bases). Per germline, CDR1 SGHRS and CDR2 YFSETQ. CDR3 length: 15 amino acids. Trimming shortened V by 4 bases and J by 3 bases, and 17 bases separated the two germline ends. CDR3 nucleotides: TGCGCCAGCAGCGGGCAGGGGATAGCTGGCTACGAGCAGTACTTC. The encoded protein is CASSGQGIAGYEQYF. Using reference TRBV5-1 and TRBJ2-7 for the parts outside the CDR3, the full variable domain is KAGVTQTPRYLIKTRGQQVTLSCSPISGHRSVSWYQQTPGQGLQFLFEYFSETQRNKGNFPGRFSGRQFSNSRSEMNVSTLELGDSALYLCASSGQGIAGYEQYFGPGTRLTVT.

This clone occurred once. A junction end diverges from the germline sequence, so it may reflect a read error. The chain has TRBV2 and TRBJ2-1; TRBD1 matches 7 bases. Per the germline V gene, CDR1 is SNHLY and CDR2 is FYNNEI. This CDR3 has 13 residues. CDR3 nucleotides: TGTGCCAGCAGCGACAGGGTTTACACTGAGCAGTTCTTC. Translation gives CASSDRVYTEQFF.

The rearrangement links TRBV28 to TRBJ2-7, with D unclear. The CDR3 contains 12 residues. V was clipped by 3 bases and J by 4 bases, with 7 bases between them. CDR1 is MDHEN and CDR2 is SYDVKM in the germline V gene. CDR3 region: CASSFGAYEQYF. In nucleotides, the CDR3 is TGTGCCAGCAGTTTTGGAGCATACGAGCAGTACTTC.

The J gene is TRBJ1-3, the V gene TRBV6-5; TRBD1 agrees at 8 bases. Trimming cost V 0 bases and J 2 bases; bases outside gene matches: 3. CDR3 length: 16 amino acids. Germline-derived CDR1 and CDR2 are MNHEY and SVGAGI. This chain's CDR3 is CASSYSATGAGNTIYF. CDR3 coding DNA: TGTGCCAGCAGTTACTCAGCGACAGGGGCTGGAAACACCATATATTTT.

This sequence joins TRBV4-3 and TRBJ2-3, with D tentatively TRBD1 (5 bases). Germline values: CDR1 LGHNA, CDR2 YSLEER. This CDR3 region has 16 residues. V lost 0 bases to trimming and J lost 1 base, with 11 bases between them. CDR3 nucleotide sequence: TGCGCCAGCAGCCAAGATACAGGCGGACGCACAGATACGCAGTATTTT. Translation gives CASSQDTGGRTDTQYF.